This entry describes one TCR beta chain. This record belongs to a study of T cells in tumors after PD-1 blockade. CDR3 length equals 15 residues. V shed 5 bases and J 4 bases; nucleotides not matched to a gene: 10. The germline gives CDR1 SGHTA, CDR2 FQGNSA. Sequencing used immunoSEQ multiplex PCR; TCRdb keeps in-frame clones, though not all of them. There are about 47,000 clones in the sample; 70% to 85% occur only once, and around 9.3% lies in the top ten. Specimen: PBMCs, collected before anti-PD-1 therapy. This TCR derives from a human donor with advanced basal cell or squamous cell carcinoma (not recorded which). The chain recombines TRBV7-2 with TRBJ2-5; TRBD2 matches 7 bases. Here the CDR3 reads CASSKSYGGGETQYF. CDR3 sequence (DNA): TGTGCCAGCAGCAAGTCCTATGGGGGGGGAGAGACCCAGTACTTC.